These T cell receptor beta chains were read from a single sample in a study of T cells in Graves' hyperthyroidism and ophthalmopathy. TCRdb redid the calling of the multiplex PCR reads with MiXCR, one entry per CDR3 protein. The sample includes fewer than 450,000 distinct CDR3 sequences, roughly 15% seen only once; the top ten take approximately 19%. Specimen: blood. The receptors derive from a woman aged 55-70 years with Graves' ophthalmopathy. The CDR3 runs from the conserved cysteine through the conserved F or W. The D gene is left open where the match is weak. Clone size is not always given. Where it is, it says once, few, many or a class for expanded clones.

clone size,J gene,D gene,V gene,CDR3 protein,CDR3 DNA
many,TRBJ2-3,NA,TRBV7-9,CASSPLEGRQGADTQYF,TGTGCCAGCAGCCCCCTGGAGGGTCGGCAGGGGGCAGATACGCAGTATTTT
many,TRBJ2-7,NA,TRBV20-1,CSASGPTYEQYF,TGCAGTGCTAGCGGGCCAACCTACGAGCAGTACTTC
few,TRBJ1-2,NA,TRBV11-3,CASSKWDNYGYTF,TGTGCCAGCAGCAAATGGGATAACTATGGCTACACCTTC
many,TRBJ1-1,NA,TRBV11-2,CASSLVGEDTEAFF,TGTGCCAGCAGCTTAGTCGGGGAGGACACTGAAGCTTTCTTT
few,TRBJ2-5,TRBD2,TRBV3-1,CASSQVLAGGSKETQYF,TGTGCCAGCAGCCAAGTGTTAGCGGGAGGGTCTAAAGAGACCCAGTACTTC
few,TRBJ2-1,NA,TRBV14,CASSREEANEQFF,TGTGCCAGCAGCCGGGAGGAGGCGAATGAGCAGTTCTTC
NA,TRBJ2-2,TRBD1,TRBV7-9,CASSLSRPGPGQGPGELFF,TGTGCCAGCAGCCTATCCCGACCGGGTCCGGGACAGGGGCCCGGGGAGCTGTTTTTT
NA,TRBJ1-6,NA,TRBV27,CASSLRGGGSPLHF,TGTGCCAGCAGTTTAAGGGGGGGCGGTTCACCCCTCCACTTT
many,TRBJ1-5,NA,TRBV6-1,CASNPGGTSNQPQHF,TGTGCCAGCAACCCGGGAGGGACTTCCAATCAGCCCCAGCATTTT
NA,TRBJ2-3,NA,TRBV5-1,CASSFFSVKGNKPDTQYF,TGCGCCAGCAGCTTTTTTTCCGTGAAAGGGAATAAGCCAGATACGCAGTATTTT
NA,TRBJ1-1,TRBD1,TRBV29-1,CSVETGGGGQAFF,TGCAGCGTTGAAACAGGGGGCGGGGGTCAGGCTTTCTTT
many,TRBJ2-7,NA,TRBV29-1,CSALSSPKGAYEQYF,TGCAGCGCTCTCTCGAGCCCGAAGGGGGCCTACGAGCAGTACTTC
few,TRBJ2-7,NA,TRBV6-5,CASSSGNEQYF,TGTGCCAGCAGTTCCGGGAACGAGCAGTACTTC
many,TRBJ2-2,TRBD2,TRBV24-1,CATRYERERTGELFF,TGTGCCACCAGATATGAGCGGGAGCGAACCGGGGAGCTGTTTTTT
few,TRBJ2-3,TRBD1,TRBV4-1,CASSQTGTGARNTQYF,TGCGCCAGCAGCCAAACCGGGACAGGGGCCAGAAATACGCAGTATTTT
many,TRBJ2-7,NA,TRBV3-1,CASSQNIMDYEQYF,TGTGCCAGCAGCCAAAACATAATGGACTACGAGCAGTACTTC
many,TRBJ1-5,NA,TRBV28,CASSLMGTSYPPQHF,TGTGCCAGCAGTCTTATGGGAACCTCCTATCCTCCCCAGCATTTT
few,TRBJ2-6,TRBD1,TRBV27,CASSQDRVFGANVLTF,TGTGCCAGCAGTCAGGACAGGGTATTTGGGGCCAACGTCCTGACTTTC
NA,TRBJ1-3,NA,TRBV28,CASSSNRDPSGNTIYF,TGTGCCAGCAGTTCCAACCGGGATCCCTCTGGAAACACCATATATTTT
many,TRBJ1-1,TRBD1,TRBV28,CASSLPGQGNEAFF,TGTGCCAGCAGCTTACCGGGACAGGGAAATGAAGCTTTCTTT
NA,TRBJ2-1,TRBD2,TRBV3-1,CASSQNSGNSNEQFF,TGTGCCAGCAGCCAAAACAGCGGGAACTCCAATGAGCAGTTCTTC
hyperexpanded,TRBJ2-7,TRBD2,TRBV6-2/TRBV6-3,CASLPGLRGEQYF,TGTGCCAGCCTGCCGGGACTACGCGGCGAGCAGTACTTC
many,TRBJ2-1,TRBD2,TRBV11-2,CASSLGTSGSRNEQFF,TGTGCCAGCAGCTTAGGGACTAGCGGGAGTCGCAATGAGCAGTTCTTC
many,TRBJ2-1,TRBD2,TRBV7-8,CASSLSSGSVSYNEQFF,TGTGCCAGCAGCTTGAGTAGCGGGAGTGTCTCCTACAATGAGCAGTTCTTC
NA,TRBJ1-4,NA,TRBV5-6,CASSLGDPGEKLFF,TGTGCCAGCAGCTTAGGTGACCCCGGGGAAAAACTGTTTTTT
NA,TRBJ1-5,NA,TRBV12-3/TRBV12-4,CASRIGGNQPQHF,TGTGCCAGCAGGATTGGGGGCAATCAGCCCCAGCATTTT
many,TRBJ2-7,NA,TRBV28,CASSPFGTSPYEQYF,TGTGCCAGCAGCCCCTTCGGGACAAGCCCATACGAGCAGTACTTC
many,TRBJ2-7,NA,TRBV5-1,CASSSPDTGSYEQYF,TGCGCCAGCAGCTCCCCCGACACTGGATCCTACGAGCAGTACTTC
many,TRBJ2-7,NA,TRBV10-2,CASGGIGRGYEQYF,TGCGCGTCTGGGGGGATCGGACGGGGTTACGAGCAGTACTTC
many,TRBJ2-7,NA,TRBV6-2/TRBV6-3,CASSYTRNYEQYF,TGTGCCAGCAGTTACACTCGAAACTACGAGCAGTACTTC
many,TRBJ1-1,NA,TRBV10-3,CAIGRANTEAFF,TGTGCCATCGGAAGAGCGAACACTGAAGCTTTCTTT
NA,TRBJ2-3,NA,TRBV27,CASSLLGIGGTDTQYF,TGTGCCAGCAGTTTATTAGGGATAGGGGGCACAGATACGCAGTATTTT
few,TRBJ2-7,TRBD1,TRBV5-6,CASSWDRGHEQYF,TGTGCCAGCAGCTGGGACAGGGGTCACGAGCAGTACTTC
many,TRBJ2-7,TRBD1,TRBV27,CASSFSGGQSYEQYF,TGTGCCAGCAGTTTTTCAGGGGGCCAATCCTACGAGCAGTACTTC
few,TRBJ2-1,NA,TRBV20-1,CSARSRHKSYNEQFF,TGCAGTGCTAGATCCAGACACAAATCCTACAATGAGCAGTTCTTC
many,TRBJ2-7,NA,TRBV20-1,CSVSSSAPHEQYF,TGCAGTGTTTCGTCTAGTGCTCCCCACGAGCAGTACTTC
NA,TRBJ2-1,NA,TRBV24-1,CATAPPGGGSYNEQFF,TGTGCCACCGCCCCGCCCGGAGGTGGCTCCTACAATGAGCAGTTCTTC
many,TRBJ2-7,NA,TRBV12-3/TRBV12-4,CASMADPYEQYF,TGTGCCAGCATGGCAGATCCCTACGAGCAGTACTTC
many,TRBJ2-1,NA,TRBV28,CASNPQGEGNEQFF,TGTGCCAGCAATCCCCAAGGGGAAGGCAATGAGCAGTTCTTC
many,TRBJ2-5,TRBD2,TRBV6-2/TRBV6-3,CASRGGRRTIPRAETQYF,TGTGCCAGTCGGGGGGGGCGTAGGACTATCCCCCGCGCAGAGACCCAGTACTTC
many,TRBJ1-5,NA,TRBV30,CAWSATNGGPQHF,TGTGCCTGGAGTGCTACAAACGGGGGGCCCCAGCATTTT
many,TRBJ1-4,TRBD1,TRBV5-6,CASSYRDSFNEKLFF,TGTGCCAGCAGTTATAGGGACAGCTTTAATGAAAAACTGTTTTTT
many,TRBJ1-1,NA,TRBV5-1,CASSSYPATEAFF,TGCGCCAGCAGCTCCTACCCCGCCACTGAAGCTTTCTTT
many,TRBJ1-5,NA,TRBV3-1,CASSQDLTGNQPQHF,TGTGCCAGCAGCCAAGATCTGACAGGCAATCAGCCCCAGCATTTT
many,TRBJ1-4,TRBD1,TRBV3-1,CASSNRDSLEKLFF,TGTGCCAGCAGCAACCGGGACAGTCTTGAAAAACTGTTTTTT
few,TRBJ2-3,NA,TRBV9,CASSVDTDTDTQYF,TGTGCCAGCAGCGTAGACACGGACACAGATACGCAGTATTTT
many,TRBJ2-1,TRBD2,TRBV20-1,CSEGLAGVNEQFF,TGCAGTGAAGGTCTAGCGGGAGTGAATGAGCAGTTCTTC
NA,TRBJ2-7,NA,TRBV10-2,CASSDFDPSSYEQYF,TGCGCCAGCAGTGACTTCGACCCGAGCTCCTACGAGCAGTACTTC
few,TRBJ2-4,TRBD2,TRBV4-2,CASSRWREGLNIQYF,TGTGCCAGCAGCCGCTGGCGGGAGGGCCTAAACATTCAGTACTTC
few,TRBJ2-5,NA,TRBV9,CASSGLTGWETQYF,TGTGCCAGCAGCGGACTAACAGGCTGGGAGACCCAGTACTTC
NA,TRBJ2-2,TRBD2,TRBV27,CASSLVWLAGEFTGELFF,TGTGCCAGCAGTTTAGTCTGGCTAGCGGGAGAGTTTACCGGGGAGCTGTTTTTT
many,TRBJ2-1,TRBD2,TRBV20-1,CSARDYYNEQFF,TGCAGTGCTCGGGACTACTACAATGAGCAGTTCTTC
many,TRBJ2-7,TRBD1,TRBV11-2,CASSLVDREYEQYF,TGTGCCAGCAGCTTAGTTGACAGGGAGTACGAGCAGTACTTC
many,TRBJ2-3,TRBD2,TRBV5-1,CASSLFSGGGGTDTQYF,TGCGCCAGCAGCTTGTTCAGCGGGGGAGGAGGAACAGATACGCAGTATTTT